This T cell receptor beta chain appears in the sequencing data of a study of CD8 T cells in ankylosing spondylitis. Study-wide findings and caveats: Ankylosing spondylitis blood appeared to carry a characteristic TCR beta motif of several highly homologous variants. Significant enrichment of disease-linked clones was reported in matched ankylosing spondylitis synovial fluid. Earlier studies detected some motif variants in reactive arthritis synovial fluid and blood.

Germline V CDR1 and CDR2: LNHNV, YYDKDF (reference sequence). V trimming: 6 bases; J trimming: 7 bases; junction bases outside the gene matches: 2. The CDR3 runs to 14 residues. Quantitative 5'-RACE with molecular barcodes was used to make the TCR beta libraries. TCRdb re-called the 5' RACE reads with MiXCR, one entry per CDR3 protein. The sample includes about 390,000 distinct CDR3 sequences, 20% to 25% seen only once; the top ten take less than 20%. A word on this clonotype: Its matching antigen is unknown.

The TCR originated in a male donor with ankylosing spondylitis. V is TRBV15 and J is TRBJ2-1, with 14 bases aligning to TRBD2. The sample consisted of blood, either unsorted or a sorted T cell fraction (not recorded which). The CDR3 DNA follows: TGTGCCACCAGAAGACTAGCGGGAGGGAATGAGCAGTTCTTC. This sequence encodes CATRRLAGGNEQFF. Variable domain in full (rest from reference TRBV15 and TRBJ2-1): DAMVIQNPRYQVTQFGKPVTLSCSQTLNHNVMYWYQQKSSQAPKLLFHYYDKDFNNEADTPDNFQSRRPNTSFCFLDIRSPGLGDTAMYLCATRRLAGGNEQFFGPGTRLTVL.